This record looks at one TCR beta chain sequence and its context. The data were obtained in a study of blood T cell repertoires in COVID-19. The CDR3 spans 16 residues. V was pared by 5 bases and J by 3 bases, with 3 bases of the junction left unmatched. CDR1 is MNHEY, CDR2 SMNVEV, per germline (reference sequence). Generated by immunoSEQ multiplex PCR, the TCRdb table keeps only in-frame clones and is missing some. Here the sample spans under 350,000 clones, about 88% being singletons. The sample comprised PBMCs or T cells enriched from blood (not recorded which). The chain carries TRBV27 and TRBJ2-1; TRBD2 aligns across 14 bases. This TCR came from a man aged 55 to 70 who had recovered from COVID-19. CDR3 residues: CASSHGTSGGYNEQFF. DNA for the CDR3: TGTGCCAGCAGTCACGGGACTAGCGGGGGCTACAATGAGCAGTTCTTC.